One and the same sample provided the 26 T cell receptor beta chains below, sequenced in a study of shared T cell receptors in the human thymus. Libraries were prepared by immunoSEQ multiplex PCR; TCRdb keeps only in-frame clonotypes and omits some of them. The table includes hundreds of thousands of clones, around 87% detected once. The same sample was also studied in work on human thymus T cells.

The specimen sequenced was thymocytes. These TCRs come from a boy in the first two years of life with a congenital heart defect.

The V call is TRBV6-6, the J call TRBJ1-1; no reliable D call. The CDR3 is made up of 13 amino acids. Germline V gene data show CDR1 as MNHNY and CDR2 as SVGAGI (reference sequence). V lost 8 bases, J lost 0 bases, and 10 bases lay in between. The CDR3 reads CASLRSMNTEAFF. The CDR3 nucleotides are TGTGCCAGCCTCAGGTCGATGAACACTGAAGCTTTCTTT.

This clone was seen a few times. The same CDR3 also results from other DNA sequences found in this sample. The genes are TRBV19 and TRBJ2-3; no firm D call. Trimming took off 3 bases at V and 1 base at J, with 8 bases between the two ends. The CDR3 has 14 residues. Germline values: CDR1 LNHDA, CDR2 SQIVND (reference sequence). CDR3 nucleotide sequence: TGTGCCAGTAGTATCCCTCAGGGCACAGATACGCAGTATTTT. Protein product: CASSIPQGTDTQYF.

V is TRBV30 and J is TRBJ2-7, with 8 bases fitting TRBD1. The CDR3 is 16 residues long. Germline V lookup: CDR1 GTSNPN, CDR2 SVGIG (reference sequence). V shed 3 bases and J 2 bases; nucleotides not matched to a gene: 12. CDR3 nucleotide sequence: TGTGCCTGGAGCCCTGGGACAGGCCCCCCCACCTACGAGCAGTACTTC. Amino acids: CAWSPGTGPPTYEQYF. The whole variable domain, filled in from reference TRBV30 and TRBJ2-7, reads SQTIHQWPATLVQPVGSPLSLECTVEGTSNPNLYWYRQAAGRGLQLLFYSVGIGQISSEVPQNLSASRPQDRQFILSSKKLLLSDSGFYLCAWSPGTGPPTYEQYFGPGTRLTVT.

The rearrangement uses TRBV7-2 and TRBJ2-7; 15 positions match TRBD2. The trim removed 5 bases at V and 6 bases at J, leaving 2 bases unmatched. CDR3 length equals 14 residues. CDR1 and CDR2 (germline): SGHTA, FQGNSA. The CDR3 DNA is TGTGCCAGCAGCGGGACTAGCGGGAGGCGCGAGCAGTACTTC. Encoded protein: CASSGTSGRREQYF.

About this clone itself: One junction end disagrees with the germline gene, perhaps due to a read error. The genes are TRBV5-6 and TRBJ2-1; the D is unclear. This CDR3 has 15 amino acids. Germline V lookup: CDR1 SGHDT, CDR2 YYEEEE. CDR3 in amino acids: CASSLAEEHYHEQFF. CDR3 coding DNA: TGTGCCAGCAGCTTGGCAGAGGAACACTACCATGAGCAGTTCTTC.

V and J are TRBV7-9 and TRBJ2-1; 15 positions agree with TRBD2. The CDR3 has 17 residues. CDR1 SEHNR and CDR2 FQNEAQ come from the germline V gene (reference sequence). V was clipped by 2 bases and J by 4 bases; unmatched bases: 3. As DNA, the CDR3 is TGTGCCAGCAGCTTACCAGGACTAGCGGGAGGGTACAATGAGCAGTTCTTC. It yields the protein CASSLPGLAGGYNEQFF.

This clone is a singleton in its sample. The chain couples TRBV28 to TRBJ2-4; perhaps TRBD1 as D (6 bases). The germline V and J ends were trimmed by 8 bases and 8 bases, with 13 bases remaining between them. CDR1 and CDR2 (germline): MDHEN, SYDVKM. The CDR3 loop spans 12 amino acids. Written as DNA, the CDR3 is TGTGCCAGCCAACCTAAGGGGGACATTCAGTACTTC. Its translation: CASQPKGDIQYF. The full variable domain, with the rest looked up from reference TRBV28 and TRBJ2-4, is DVKVTQSSRYLVKRTGEKVFLECVQDMDHENMFWYRQDPGLGLRLIYFSYDVKMKEKGDIPEGYSVSREKKERFSLILESASTNQTSMYLCASQPKGDIQYFGAGTRLSVL.

This chain links TRBV7-2 with TRBJ1-2; possible D gene TRBD1, 6 bases. The CDR3 loop spans 15 amino acids. The germline gives CDR1 SGHTA, CDR2 FQGNSA. V was cut by 1 base and J by 2 bases, with 11 bases left in between. CDR3 DNA sequence: TGTGCCAGCAGCTTAGTGCAGGGGCAGAACTATGGCTACACCTTC. Residues: CASSLVQGQNYGYTF.

V gene TRBV4-3 combines with J gene TRBJ2-3, with a tentative D call TRBD1 (6 bases). Germline values: CDR1 LGHNA, CDR2 YSLEER. Trimming cost V 1 base and J 7 bases, with 18 bases left between them. The length of the CDR3 is 16 residues. CDR3 sequence (DNA): TGCGCCAGCAGCCAAGGAGGGAACAGGGAAGTAAATACGCAGTATTTT. It is translated as CASSQGGNREVNTQYF.

The rearrangement joins TRBV29-1 to TRBJ1-1; perhaps TRBD1 as D (5 bases). The CDR3 has 14 amino acids. V was clipped by 3 bases and J by 0 bases, with 11 bases between them. CDR1 and CDR2 from the germline V gene are SQVTM and ANQGSEA. The CDR3 is CSVDWAGLNTEAFF. The CDR3, as DNA: TGCAGCGTTGATTGGGCGGGGCTGAACACTGAAGCTTTCTTT.

The chain uses TRBV13 and TRBJ2-7, with 7 bases identical to TRBD2. Germline V gene sequence: CDR1 PRHDT, CDR2 FYEKMQ (reference sequence). J was trimmed by 6 bases and V by 2 bases; bases with no gene match: 10. This CDR3 contains 15 residues. The DNA for the CDR3 is TGTGCCAGCAGCTTACTACACGCACCGGGGGGCGAGCAGTACTTC. This gives the protein CASSLLHAPGGEQYF.

The chain uses TRBV27 and TRBJ2-5; tentatively, D is TRBD1 (6 bases). V was clipped by 5 bases and J by 4 bases, with 20 bases between them. This CDR3 is built from 16 residues. In germline, CDR1 is MNHEY, CDR2 SMNVEV (reference sequence). DNA for the CDR3: TGTGCCAGCAGTAACCGGGACACGAAAGGGGGAGAGACCCAGTACTTC. Its translation: CASSNRDTKGGETQYF.

This clone came up a few times. This chain joins TRBV6-6 and TRBJ1-1; a possible D gene is TRBD1 (6 bases). This CDR3 spans 14 amino acids. In germline, CDR1 is MNHNY, CDR2 SVGAGI (reference sequence). Trimming shortened V by 6 bases and J by 5 bases, and 16 bases separated the two germline ends. The CDR3 DNA reads as TGTGCCAGCAGCCAAAGGGGGGGAAGGACTGAAGCTTTCTTT. Translated, it gives CASSQRGGRTEAFF.

The chain joins TRBV18 to TRBJ2-3; 11 bases fit TRBD1. The CDR3 is made up of 20 amino acids. The ends lost 1 base at V and 3 bases at J; junction bases unmatched: 15. Germline values: CDR1 KGHSH, CDR2 LQKENI. CDR3 residues: CASSPQGQGEPRRATDTQYF. The DNA of the CDR3 is TGTGCCAGCTCACCACAGGGACAGGGGGAACCAAGAAGGGCTACAGATACGCAGTATTTT. Full variable domain (missing parts from reference TRBV18 and TRBJ2-3): NAGVMQNPRHLVRRRGQEARLRCSPMKGHSHVYWYRQLPEEGLKFMVYLQKENIIDESGMPKERFSAEFPKEGPSILRIQQVVRGDSAAYFCASSPQGQGEPRRATDTQYFGPGTRLTVL.

This clone was seen only once. The chain joins TRBV28 to TRBJ1-3; 7 bases match TRBD1. The CDR3 has 15 residues. Germline loops: CDR1 MDHEN, CDR2 SYDVKM. V shed 5 bases and J 7 bases; nucleotides not matched to a gene: 11. The CDR3 loop reads CASSHQTGSCNTIYF. Written as DNA, the CDR3 is TGTGCCAGCAGTCACCAGACAGGGTCTTGCAACACCATATATTTT.

The rearrangement uses TRBV7-8 and TRBJ2-7; possibly TRBD1 for D (7 bases). Looked up from germline, CDR1 is SGHVS and CDR2 is FQNEAQ. CDR3 length: 13 amino acids. V lost 3 bases to trimming and J lost 8 bases, with 14 bases between them. The CDR3 here is CASSLLTGTQQYF. CDR3 DNA sequence: TGTGCCAGCAGCTTGTTGACAGGGACTCAGCAGTACTTC.

V and J are TRBV5-1 and TRBJ1-1; 7 bases match TRBD1. The germline CDR1 and CDR2 sequences are SGHRS and YFSETQ. The CDR3 consists of 13 residues. The V segment lost 5 bases and the J segment 5 bases; nucleotides outside the gene matches: 6. CDR3 loop: CASRFDRATEAFF. The CDR3 bases are TGCGCCAGCAGATTCGACAGGGCGACTGAAGCTTTCTTT.

The rearrangement uses TRBV7-9 and TRBJ2-7; 8 bases align to TRBD1. Germline-derived CDR1 and CDR2 are SEHNR and FQNEAQ (reference sequence). The junction had 7 bases not matched to a gene; V was cut back by 5 bases and J by 4 bases. The CDR3 loop spans 14 amino acids. The CDR3 sequence is CASSAPDRAYEQYF. The DNA of the CDR3 is TGTGCCAGCAGCGCCCCGGACAGGGCATACGAGCAGTACTTC.

This chain uses TRBV28 with TRBJ2-7; 8 nucleotides agree with TRBD2. The V and J ends lost 3 bases and 1 base, in that order; junction bases with no gene match: 5. From germline, CDR1 is MDHEN and CDR2 SYDVKM. This CDR3 contains 15 residues. CDR3 bases: TGTGCCAGCAGTTTTATCGCTAGCGGGTCCTACGAGCAGTACTTC. Translation gives CASSFIASGSYEQYF.

The chain combines TRBV5-6 with TRBJ2-1; the match to TRBD2 covers 15 bases. The CDR3 sequence is 16 residues long. V gave up 4 bases and J gave up 10 bases; unmatched junction bases: 9. Germline V gives CDR1 SGHDT, CDR2 YYEEEE. This chain's CDR3 is CASSGRTSGGAWEQFF. CDR3 bases: TGTGCCAGCAGCGGACGGACTAGCGGGGGGGCGTGGGAGCAGTTCTTC.

This clone was seen once. The V and J genes are TRBV19 and TRBJ2-7; the match to TRBD2 covers 9 bases. V was pared by 3 bases and J by 7 bases, with 13 bases of the junction left unmatched. The germline CDR1 and CDR2 sequences are LNHDA and SQIVND (reference sequence). The CDR3 loop spans 16 amino acids. The CDR3 spells CASSIHPGLARWEQYF. As DNA, the CDR3 is TGTGCCAGTAGTATTCATCCGGGACTAGCACGCTGGGAGCAGTACTTC.

The chain recombines TRBV2 with TRBJ2-5, with TRBD1 matching over 10 bases. The germline V gene encodes CDR1 SNHLY and CDR2 FYNNEI. The CDR3 totals 14 residues. Trimming removed 1 base from V and 4 bases from J; junction bases left unmatched: 0. CDR3 in amino acids: CASSEGTGGETQYF. In DNA form, the CDR3 reads TGTGCCAGCAGTGAAGGGACAGGGGGAGAGACCCAGTACTTC.

V is TRBV7-9 and J is TRBJ1-2, with 8 nucleotides matching TRBD1. V was clipped by 5 bases and J by 3 bases; unmatched bases: 2. The germline CDR1 and CDR2 sequences are SEHNR and FQNEAQ (reference sequence). This CDR3 region has 13 residues. The CDR3 sequence is CASSPDRDYGYTF. The CDR3 DNA sequence: TGTGCCAGCAGCCCGGACAGGGACTATGGCTACACCTTC.

V gene TRBV30 combines with J gene TRBJ2-7, with TRBD2 as a possible D gene (5 bases). The CDR3 length is 14 residues. CDR1 is GTSNPN, CDR2 SVGIG, per germline (reference sequence). The germline V and J ends were trimmed by 7 bases and 2 bases, with 18 bases remaining between them. The CDR3: CAYRESQTPYEQYF. CDR3 DNA: TGTGCCTACCGGGAAAGCCAGACCCCCTACGAGCAGTACTTC.

V is TRBV4-3 and J is TRBJ2-1; 11 bases agree with TRBD2. V shed 4 bases, J shed 3 bases, and the junction held 5 bases outside the gene matches. Germline V lookup: CDR1 LGHNA, CDR2 YSLEER. This CDR3 region has 16 residues. DNA for the CDR3: TGCGCCAGCAGCCGAAGACTAGCGGGGAACTACAATGAGCAGTTCTTC. It encodes CASSRRLAGNYNEQFF.

The chain has TRBV5-6 and TRBJ1-1; the match to TRBD1 covers 9 bases. CDR3 length: 15 residues. V lost 5 bases and J lost 5; bases outside the gene matches: 10. Per germline, CDR1 SGHDT and CDR2 YYEEEE. This CDR3 is CASRQTLTGGTEAFF. The CDR3 coding sequence is TGTGCCAGCAGGCAGACCTTGACAGGGGGGACTGAAGCTTTCTTT.